These 16 T cell receptor beta chains share one sample of origin, sequenced in a study of CD4+ T cells in melanoma. This table comes from immunoSEQ multiplex PCR, and its TCRdb copy is limited to in-frame clones, with some not included. The data contain fewer than 20,000 clones, around 82% of them singletons. The specimen sequenced was cells from a culture (not recorded whether cultured in vitro). These receptors all come from a human donor with melanoma.

DNA of the CDR3: TGTGCCACCAGCAGAGATAGGGCAGGCGGCCCGGGGGGCTACACCTTC. It encodes CATSRDRAGGPGGYTF. The rearrangement joins TRBV15 to TRBJ1-2; D unresolved. The V end lost 0 bases, the J end lost 8 bases, and 19 bases lay between the germline ends. Germline loops: CDR1 LNHNV, CDR2 YYDKDF (reference sequence). The CDR3 is 16 residues long.

The chain is built from TRBV5-6 and TRBJ1-2, with no clear D. CDR3 length: 14 residues. Trimming removed 0 bases at V and 1 base at J, with 7 bases between. In germline, CDR1 is SGHDT, CDR2 YYEEEE. The DNA for the CDR3 is TGTGCCAGCAGCTTGGAAAGGAGTAACTATGGCTACACCTTC. It codes for CASSLERSNYGYTF.

The chain uses TRBV5-6 and TRBJ2-7; D gene ambiguous. Germline lookup yields CDR1 SGHDT and CDR2 YYEEEE. This CDR3 is 11 amino acids long. The V gene lost 1 base and the J gene lost 4 bases, with 3 bases spanning the gap. The CDR3 reads CASSLKYEQYF. The CDR3 bases are TGTGCCAGCAGCTTGAAATACGAGCAGTACTTC.

The chain couples TRBV30 to TRBJ2-4, with D hard to call. Deletions cut 2 bases from V and 8 bases from J, with 13 bases between. CDR1 is GTSNPN and CDR2 is SVGIG in the germline V gene (reference sequence). The CDR3 covers 13 residues. CDR3: CAWSSIGSDIQYF. The CDR3 DNA reads as TGTGCCTGGAGTAGTATAGGGTCGGACATTCAGTACTTC.

The gene calls are TRBV4-2 and TRBJ2-7; tentative D call: TRBD1 (5 bases). The V gene's germline CDR1 is LGHNA and CDR2 YNFKEQ. This CDR3 contains 15 residues. Trimming stripped 1 base from V and 2 bases from J, with 12 bases between. CDR3 loop: CASSQGPGSTYEQYF. For the CDR3, the DNA is TGTGCCAGCAGCCAAGGGCCAGGGTCTACCTACGAGCAGTACTTC.

CDR3 protein: CASSLGYPNSPLHF. DNA of the CDR3: TGTGCCAGCAGCTTAGGATACCCAAATTCACCCCTCCACTTT. V gene TRBV11-2 combines with J gene TRBJ1-6, with D uncertain. The germline V and J ends were trimmed by 1 base and 7 bases, with 8 bases remaining between them. The germline CDR1 and CDR2 sequences are SGHAT and FQNNGV. The CDR3 consists of 14 residues.

The CDR3 DNA reads TGTGCCAGTAAGCGTACCAAAACGGGGGTGAGGGGCACAGATACGCAGTATTTT. This encodes CASKRTKTGVRGTDTQYF. The chain combines TRBV19 with TRBJ2-3, with D perhaps TRBD2 (6 bases). V was pared by 7 bases and J by 1 base, with 24 bases between. The length of the CDR3 is 18 residues. Germline V gene sequence: CDR1 LNHDA, CDR2 SQIVND (reference sequence).

The V gene is TRBV5-4, the J gene TRBJ2-5, with a weak D call TRBD1 (5 bases). Trimming stripped 7 bases from V and 0 bases from J, with 13 bases between. Germline V lookup: CDR1 SGHNT, CDR2 YYREEE (reference sequence). CDR3 size: 14 residues. CDR3 in DNA: TGTGCCAGCCGACCAGGGCTGTACCAAGAGACCCAGTACTTC. It yields the protein CASRPGLYQETQYF.

The rearrangement joins TRBV10-2 to TRBJ2-1; the match to TRBD1 covers 10 bases. After removal of 6 bases from V and 6 bases from J, the junction contained 5 bases not matched to a gene. Germline CDR1 WSHSY, CDR2 SAAADI. The CDR3 loop spans 14 amino acids. The CDR3 spells CASRGTGAANEQFF. The CDR3 nucleotides are TGCGCCAGCAGGGGGACAGGGGCCGCCAATGAGCAGTTCTTC.

CDR3 protein: CAWSEDPYQPQHF. CDR3 DNA sequence: TGTGCCTGGAGTGAGGACCCCTATCAGCCCCAGCATTTT. The V call is TRBV30, the J call TRBJ1-5, with no clear D. CDR3 length: 13 amino acids. CDR1 and CDR2 from the germline V gene are GTSNPN and SVGIG (reference sequence). Trimming removed 1 base at V and 5 bases at J, with 9 bases between.

The chain has TRBV9 and TRBJ2-1, with D possibly matching TRBD2 (6 bases). V dropped 8 bases and J dropped 2 bases, with 20 bases sitting between them. Germline V gene data show CDR1 as SGDLS and CDR2 as YYNGEE. This CDR3 is built from 16 residues. CDR3: CARVLCHGGTYNEQFF. DNA for the CDR3: TGTGCCAGGGTTTTGTGTCACGGGGGTACCTACAATGAGCAGTTCTTC.

In its sample, this clone was seen a few times. The gene calls are TRBV5-1 and TRBJ2-1, with 8 bases lining up with TRBD1. CDR1 is SGHRS and CDR2 is YFSETQ in the germline V gene. V shed 5 bases, J shed 0 bases, and the junction held 4 bases outside the gene matches. The CDR3 consists of 15 residues. The CDR3 sequence: CASSSDRGSYNEQFF. In DNA form, the CDR3 reads TGCGCCAGCAGTTCAGACAGGGGCTCCTACAATGAGCAGTTCTTC.

The rearrangement uses TRBV6-5 and TRBJ2-3; D possibly corresponds to TRBD1 (6 bases). Germline lookup yields CDR1 MNHEY and CDR2 SVGAGI. This CDR3 spans 16 amino acids. Trimming pared 0 bases from V and 2 bases from J, leaving 12 bases between. In DNA form, the CDR3 reads TGTGCCAGCAGTTACTCGAGGGGGACCCACACAGATACGCAGTATTTT. Translated, it gives CASSYSRGTHTDTQYF.

This clone was observed a single time. This chain uses TRBV7-9 with TRBJ2-5, with TRBD2 as a possible D gene (6 bases). The CDR3 runs 14 residues. Germline V gene sequence: CDR1 SEHNR, CDR2 FQNEAQ (reference sequence). Trimming shortened V by 3 bases and J by 2 bases, and 10 bases separated the two germline ends. Here the CDR3 DNA reads TGTGCCAGCAGCTTGGTCGGGGGTCAAGAGACCCAGTACTTC. This sequence encodes CASSLVGGQETQYF.

V gene TRBV9 combines with J gene TRBJ2-3, with 13 positions matching TRBD2. The V gene's germline CDR1 is SGDLS and CDR2 YYNGEE. This CDR3 comprises 18 residues. The ends lost 2 bases at V and 4 bases at J; junction bases unmatched: 10. CDR3 DNA: TGTGCCAGCAGCGTCAAAGGGACTAGCGGGGTTGGGGCAGATACGCAGTATTTT. Translating gives CASSVKGTSGVGADTQYF.

This clone was counted once. The J gene is TRBJ2-1, the V gene TRBV29-1; D uncertain. Germline V gene sequence: CDR1 SQVTM, CDR2 ANQGSEA. Trimming shortened V by 8 bases and J by 4 bases, and 6 bases separated the two germline ends. The CDR3 extends over 10 amino acids. This chain's CDR3 is CSSYYNEQFF. Here the CDR3 DNA reads TGCAGCTCCTATTACAATGAGCAGTTCTTC.